The sequence of this T cell receptor beta chain was determined in a study of blood T cell repertoires in COVID-19. V shed 3 bases and J shed 4 bases, with 9 bases lying between them. Germline V gives CDR1 MNHEY, CDR2 SMNVEV (reference sequence). The CDR3 is 13 residues long. Symptom resolution, clearance, or two negative PCRs marked donors in Cohort 3 as recovered. TCRdb's table, derived via immunoSEQ multiplex PCR, lists solely in-frame clones and lacks some. The sample lists 200,000 to 250,000 clones, about 89% occurring once. The TCR sequence derives from a woman younger than 45 who had recovered from COVID-19. Material for sequencing was PBMCs or T cells enriched from blood (not recorded which). V usage is TRBV27 and J usage is TRBJ1-2; D call uncertain. The CDR3 region has the DNA TGTGCCAGCAGTTTGTCGAGAACCTATGGCTACACCTTC. Residues: CASSLSRTYGYTF.